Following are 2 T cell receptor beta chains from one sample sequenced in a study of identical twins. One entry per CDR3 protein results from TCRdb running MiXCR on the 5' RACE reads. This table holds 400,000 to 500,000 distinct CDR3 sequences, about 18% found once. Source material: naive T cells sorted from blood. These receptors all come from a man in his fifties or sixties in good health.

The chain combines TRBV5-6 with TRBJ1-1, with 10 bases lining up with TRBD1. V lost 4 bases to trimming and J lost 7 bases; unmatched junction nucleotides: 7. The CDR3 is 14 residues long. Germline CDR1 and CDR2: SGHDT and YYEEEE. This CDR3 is CASSKTGGLLEAFF. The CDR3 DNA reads TGTGCCAGCAGCAAGACAGGGGGCCTTCTTGAAGCTTTCTTT. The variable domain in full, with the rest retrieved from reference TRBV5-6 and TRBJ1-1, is DAGVTQSPTHLIKTRGQQVTLRCSPKSGHDTVSWYQQALGQGPQFIFQYYEEEERQRGNFPDRFSGHQFPNYSSELNVNALLLGDSALYLCASSKTGGLLEAFFGQGTRLTVV.

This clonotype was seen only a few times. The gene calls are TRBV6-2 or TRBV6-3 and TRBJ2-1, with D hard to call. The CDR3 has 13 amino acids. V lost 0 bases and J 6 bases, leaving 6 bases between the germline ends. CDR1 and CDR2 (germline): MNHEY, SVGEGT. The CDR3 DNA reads TGTGCCAGCAGTTACTCTCTCCTCAATGAGCAGTTCTTC. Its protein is CASSYSLLNEQFF.